This T cell receptor (beta chain) was recorded in a study of blood T cell repertoires in COVID-19. This clone showed up just a few times. Germline CDR1 SGHNT, CDR2 YYREEE (reference sequence). The CDR3 extends over 14 amino acids. Trimming cost V 0 bases and J 7 bases, with 11 bases left between them. Generated by immunoSEQ multiplex PCR, the TCRdb table keeps only in-frame clones and is missing some. The profile shows about 89,000 clones, 78% of them singletons. The source material was peripheral blood. The V gene is TRBV5-4, the J gene TRBJ2-1; no definite D call. The source of this sequence is a man between 65 and 85 years old with COVID-19, enrolled during active disease. CDR3: CASSLGLAQNEQFF. CDR3 nucleotide sequence: TGTGCCAGCAGCTTGGGGTTAGCTCAAAATGAGCAGTTCTTC.